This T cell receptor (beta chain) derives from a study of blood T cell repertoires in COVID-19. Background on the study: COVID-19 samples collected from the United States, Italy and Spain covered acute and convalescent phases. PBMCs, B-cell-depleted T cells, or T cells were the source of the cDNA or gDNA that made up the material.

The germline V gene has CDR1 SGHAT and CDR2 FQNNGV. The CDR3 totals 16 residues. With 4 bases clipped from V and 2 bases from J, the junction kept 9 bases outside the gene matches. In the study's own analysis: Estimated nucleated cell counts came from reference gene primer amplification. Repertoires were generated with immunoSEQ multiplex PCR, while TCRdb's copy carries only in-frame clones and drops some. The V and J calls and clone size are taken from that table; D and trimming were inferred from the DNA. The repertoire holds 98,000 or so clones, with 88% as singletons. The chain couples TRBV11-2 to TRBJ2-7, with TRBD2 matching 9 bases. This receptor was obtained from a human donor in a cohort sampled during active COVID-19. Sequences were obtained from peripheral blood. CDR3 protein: CASSSLGLAGAYEQYF. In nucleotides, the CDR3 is TGTGCCAGCAGCTCCCTGGGTTTAGCGGGAGCCTACGAGCAGTACTTC.